The subject of this entry is one T cell receptor beta chain. The antigen is not known. 60 Vbeta and 13 Jbeta primers were used in PCR. Sequencing was performed with immunoSEQ multiplex PCR; in TCRdb, only in-frame clones are kept and a portion is missing. The sample yields about 180,000 clones, around 80% seen once. The germline CDR1 and CDR2 sequences are LGHNA and YSLEER. The CDR3 extends over 14 amino acids. Trimming cost V 3 bases and J 8 bases; bases outside gene matches: 9. This sample was included in a study of cytomegalovirus exposure and HLA in healthy donors. Study-level results: It was only CMV serostatus that was available as immune exposure information. Reportedly, a later analysis found an Asian-associated ancestry cluster had fewer N-insertions than the approximately 700-donor mean. According to an earlier analysis, most TCR beta V segments yielded productive rearrangements about 90% or about 30% of the time.

Sequencing was done on a sample of PBMCs. This chain links TRBV4-3 with TRBJ1-2; 7 positions match TRBD1. This TCR was recovered from a girl aged 5 to 17 in good health and CMV-seropositive. The CDR3: CASSQNYRGGGYTF. CDR3 bases: TGCGCCAGCAGCCAGAACTACAGGGGCGGCGGCTACACCTTC.